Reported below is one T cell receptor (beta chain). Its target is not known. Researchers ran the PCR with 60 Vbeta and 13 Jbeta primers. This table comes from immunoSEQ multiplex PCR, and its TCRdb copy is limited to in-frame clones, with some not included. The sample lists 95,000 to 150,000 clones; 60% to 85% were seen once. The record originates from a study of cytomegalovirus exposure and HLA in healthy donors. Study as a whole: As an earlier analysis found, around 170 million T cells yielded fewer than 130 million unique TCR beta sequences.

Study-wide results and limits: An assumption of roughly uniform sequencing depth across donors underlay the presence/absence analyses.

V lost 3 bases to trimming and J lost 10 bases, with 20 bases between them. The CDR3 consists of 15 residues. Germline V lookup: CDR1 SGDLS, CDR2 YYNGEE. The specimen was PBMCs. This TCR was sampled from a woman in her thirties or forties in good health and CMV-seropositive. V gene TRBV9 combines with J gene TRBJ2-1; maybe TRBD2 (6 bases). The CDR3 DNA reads TGTGCCAGCAGCGACTCCGGGACTCTCCAAGAGGAGCAGTTCTTC. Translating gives CASSDSGTLQEEQFF.